This T cell receptor beta chain appears in the sequencing data of a study of OX40 agonist ivuxolimab in advanced cancers. Study-wide context: Every 2 weeks, patients got intravenous ivuxolimab at one of six dose levels (0.01-10 mg/kg).

Study-wide results and limits: Clonal expansion in partial responders at 0.1-3.0 mg/kg ranked among the lowest. The investigators did not determine what antigen specificity the expanded peripheral T cells had.

The assay was immunoSEQ multiplex PCR, and TCRdb's table has in-frame clones only and misses some. The sample comprises tens of thousands of clones, around 83% of which are singletons, and approximately 0.99% rests with the top ten. This CDR3 contains 12 residues. CDR1 is LNHDA and CDR2 is SQIVND in the germline V gene (reference sequence). Germline trimming cut 9 bases from V and 7 bases from J; bases unmatched to any gene: 7. This clone has a single count. Its antigen is not known. The investigators sampled blood at baseline, at cycle 4 day 1, and at cycle 7 day 1. This TCR was recovered from an adult with an advanced solid tumor such as melanoma, head and neck, liver or kidney cancer. The source material was CD4+ or CD8+ T cells sorted from blood, sampled in a trial of the OX40 agonist ivuxolimab. The V gene is TRBV19, the J gene TRBJ2-5, with 8 bases that match TRBD1. This chain's CDR3 is CASKQGEGTQYF. In nucleotides, the CDR3 is TGTGCCAGCAAACAGGGGGAAGGGACCCAGTACTTC.